The T cell receptor (beta chain) described here comes from a study of T cell changes during pregnancy in multiple sclerosis. The CDR3 consists of 15 residues. Germline V gene data show CDR1 as SGHNT and CDR2 as YENEEA. J lost 3 bases, V lost 6 bases, and 8 bases had no gene match. Some clones are missing from TCRdb's copy, which holds only in-frame ones; the method was immunoSEQ multiplex PCR. This sample has tens of thousands of clones, with 70% to 90% found just once. Sequenced here: peripheral blood, sampled before pregnancy. The source of this sequence is a female donor with multiple sclerosis, enrolled in a pregnancy study. The chain has TRBV11-3 and TRBJ2-7, with 10 bases fitting TRBD1. The CDR3 DNA is TGTGCCAGCAGTCACTCCGGGACAGGGGTCTACGAGCAGTACTTC. This translates into CASSHSGTGVYEQYF. Complete variable domain (other parts from reference TRBV11-3 and TRBJ2-7): EAGVVQSPRYKIIEKKQPVAFWCNPISGHNTLYWYLQNLGQGPELLIRYENEEAVDDSQLPKDRFSAERLKGVDSTLKIQPAELGDSAVYLCASSHSGTGVYEQYFGPGTRLTVT.